This T cell receptor (beta chain) was captured by sequencing in a study of Ad26.COV2.S vaccination and SARS-CoV-2 variants. Study at large: The vaccine Ad26.COV2.S was put into the muscle once, or twice with 56 days between.

Method: immunoSEQ multiplex PCR; TCRdb's copy keeps in-frame clones and lacks some. The table records 350,000 to 500,000 clones, more than 80% of them present only once. General study results and limits: Substantial breadth in spike-specific CD8+ and CD4+ T cell responses was reportedly seen after vaccination.

About this clone: Its antigen is not known.

The treatment is: 15 to 20 received Ad26.COV2.S at low or high dose, single or two shots; roughly five received placebo; per-sample allocation not given. Sampling took place 63 days after the first vaccine or placebo injection. The sequence was obtained from a person aged 18-60 years who received the Ad26.COV2.S COVID-19 vaccine or a placebo. This material consisted of peripheral blood, taken in a trial of Ad26.COV2.S vaccine versus placebo.

The CDR3 DNA reads TGTGCCTGGAGGTTCACAGATGGGCAGTATTTT. This codes for CAWRFTDGQYF. This rearrangement joins TRBV30 to TRBJ2-3; D unresolved. Germline loops: CDR1 GTSNPN, CDR2 SVGIG (reference sequence). V was pared by 3 bases and J by 11 bases, with 12 bases between. The CDR3 is made up of 11 amino acids.